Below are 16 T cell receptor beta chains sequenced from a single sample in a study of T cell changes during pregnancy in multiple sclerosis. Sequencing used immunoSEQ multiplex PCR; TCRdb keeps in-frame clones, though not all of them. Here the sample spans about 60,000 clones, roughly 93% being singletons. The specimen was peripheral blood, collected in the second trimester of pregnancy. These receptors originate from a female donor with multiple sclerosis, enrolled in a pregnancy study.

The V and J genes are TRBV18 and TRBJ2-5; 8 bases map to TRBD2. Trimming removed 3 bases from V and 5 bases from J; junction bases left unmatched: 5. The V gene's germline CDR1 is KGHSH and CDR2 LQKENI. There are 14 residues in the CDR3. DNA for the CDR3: TGTGCCAGCTCACCGCGGCTAGCGGGCGAGACCCAGTACTTC. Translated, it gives CASSPRLAGETQYF.

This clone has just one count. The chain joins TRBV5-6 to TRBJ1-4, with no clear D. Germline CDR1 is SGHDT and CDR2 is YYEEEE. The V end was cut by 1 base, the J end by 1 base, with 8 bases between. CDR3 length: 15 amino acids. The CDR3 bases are TGTGCCAGCAGCTTGCTGGCAGGAACTAATGAAAAACTGTTTTTT. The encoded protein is CASSLLAGTNEKLFF. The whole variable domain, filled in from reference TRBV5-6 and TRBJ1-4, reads DAGVTQSPTHLIKTRGQQVTLRCSPKSGHDTVSWYQQALGQGPQFIFQYYEEEERQRGNFPDRFSGHQFPNYSSELNVNALLLGDSALYLCASSLLAGTNEKLFFGSGTQLSVL.

This CDR3 is CASSENRVGNEQFF. The CDR3 DNA reads TGTGCCAGCAGTGAAAATCGGGTCGGGAATGAGCAGTTCTTC. The chain uses TRBV2 and TRBJ2-1; unclear D gene. The CDR3 is made up of 14 amino acids. Trimming shortened V by 2 bases and J by 7 bases, and 12 bases separated the two germline ends. Looked up from germline, CDR1 is SNHLY and CDR2 is FYNNEI. Based on the CDR3 plus reference TRBV2 and TRBJ2-1, the full variable domain is EPEVTQTPSHQVTQMGQEVILRCVPISNHLYFYWYRQILGQKVEFLVSFYNNEISEKSEIFDDQFSVERPDGSNFTLKIRSTKLEDSAMYFCASSENRVGNEQFFGPGTRLTVL.

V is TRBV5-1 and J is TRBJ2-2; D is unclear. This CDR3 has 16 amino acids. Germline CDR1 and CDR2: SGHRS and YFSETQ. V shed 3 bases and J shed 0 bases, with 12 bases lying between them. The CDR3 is CASSWPLGSNTGELFF. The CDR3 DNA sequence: TGCGCCAGCAGCTGGCCCTTGGGCTCGAACACCGGGGAGCTGTTTTTT.

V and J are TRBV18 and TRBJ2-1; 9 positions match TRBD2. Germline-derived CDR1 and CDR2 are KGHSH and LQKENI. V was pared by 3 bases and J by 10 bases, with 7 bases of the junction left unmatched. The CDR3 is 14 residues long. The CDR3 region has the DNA TGTGCCAGCTCACCCGGCGGGGGGGCGAAAGAGCAGTTCTTC. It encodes CASSPGGGAKEQFF.

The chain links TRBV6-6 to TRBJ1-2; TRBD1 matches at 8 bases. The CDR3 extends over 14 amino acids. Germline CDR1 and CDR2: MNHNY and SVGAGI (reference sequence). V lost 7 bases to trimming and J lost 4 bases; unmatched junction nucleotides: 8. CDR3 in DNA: TGTGCCAGCACCCAGTGGGACAGGAGCTATGGCTACACCTTC. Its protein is CASTQWDRSYGYTF.

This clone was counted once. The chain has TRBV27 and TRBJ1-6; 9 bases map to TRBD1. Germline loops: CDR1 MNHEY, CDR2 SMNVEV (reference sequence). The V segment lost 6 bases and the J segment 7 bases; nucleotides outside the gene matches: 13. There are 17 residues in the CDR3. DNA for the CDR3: TGTGCCAGCAGGGCCTTCGGGACAGGGTCTGGAAATTCACCCCTCCACTTT. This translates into CASRAFGTGSGNSPLHF.

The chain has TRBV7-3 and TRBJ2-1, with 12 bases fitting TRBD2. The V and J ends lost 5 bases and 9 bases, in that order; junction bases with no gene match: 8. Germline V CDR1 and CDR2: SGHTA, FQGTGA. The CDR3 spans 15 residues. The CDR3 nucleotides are TGTGCCAGCAGCCCTAGCGGGGGGGCCGGTGGTGAGCAGTTCTTC. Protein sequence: CASSPSGGAGGEQFF.

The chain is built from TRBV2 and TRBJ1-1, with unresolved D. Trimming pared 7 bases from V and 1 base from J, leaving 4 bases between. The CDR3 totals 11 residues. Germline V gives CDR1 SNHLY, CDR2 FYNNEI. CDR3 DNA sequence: TGTGCCAGCAACGGGAACACTGAAGCTTTCTTT. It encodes CASNGNTEAFF.

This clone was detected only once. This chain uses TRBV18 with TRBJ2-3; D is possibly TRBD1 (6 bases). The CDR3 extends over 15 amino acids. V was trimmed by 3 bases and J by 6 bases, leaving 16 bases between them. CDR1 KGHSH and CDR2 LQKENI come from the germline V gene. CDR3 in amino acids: CASSPRTETVDTQYF. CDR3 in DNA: TGTGCCAGCTCACCCCGGACAGAAACGGTGGATACGCAGTATTTT.

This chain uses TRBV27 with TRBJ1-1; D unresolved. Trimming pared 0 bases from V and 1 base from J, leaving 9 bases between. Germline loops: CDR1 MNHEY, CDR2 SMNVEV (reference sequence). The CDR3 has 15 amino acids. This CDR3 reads CASSLSPAGNTEAFF. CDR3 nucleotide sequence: TGTGCCAGCAGTTTATCTCCGGCAGGGAACACTGAAGCTTTCTTT.

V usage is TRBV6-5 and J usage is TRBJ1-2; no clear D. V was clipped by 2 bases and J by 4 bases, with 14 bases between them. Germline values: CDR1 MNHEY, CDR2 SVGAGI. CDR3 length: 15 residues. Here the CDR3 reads CASSYREGHFYGYTF. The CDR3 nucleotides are TGTGCCAGCAGTTACCGTGAGGGCCACTTCTATGGCTACACCTTC.

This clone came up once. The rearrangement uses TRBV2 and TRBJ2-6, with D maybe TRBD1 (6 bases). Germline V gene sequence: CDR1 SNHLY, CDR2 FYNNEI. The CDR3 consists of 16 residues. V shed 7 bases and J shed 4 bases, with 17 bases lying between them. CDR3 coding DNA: TGTGCCAGCATGAGGGGGTTTAGAACCGGGGCCAACGTCCTGACTTTC. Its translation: CASMRGFRTGANVLTF. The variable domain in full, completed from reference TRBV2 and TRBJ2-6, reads EPEVTQTPSHQVTQMGQEVILRCVPISNHLYFYWYRQILGQKVEFLVSFYNNEISEKSEIFDDQFSVERPDGSNFTLKIRSTKLEDSAMYFCASMRGFRTGANVLTFGAGSRLTVL.

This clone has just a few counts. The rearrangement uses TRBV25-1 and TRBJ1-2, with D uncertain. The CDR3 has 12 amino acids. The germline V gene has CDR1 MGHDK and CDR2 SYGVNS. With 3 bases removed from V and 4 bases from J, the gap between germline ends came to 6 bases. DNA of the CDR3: TGTGCCAGCAGTGATCCCCTCTATGGCTACACCTTC. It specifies CASSDPLYGYTF.

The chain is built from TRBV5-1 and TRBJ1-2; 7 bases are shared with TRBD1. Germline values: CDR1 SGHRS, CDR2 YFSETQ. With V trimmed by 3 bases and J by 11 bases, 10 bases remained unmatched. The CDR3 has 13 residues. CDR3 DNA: TGCGCCAGCAGCTACGACAGGGCCCCCGGGTACACCTTC. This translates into CASSYDRAPGYTF.

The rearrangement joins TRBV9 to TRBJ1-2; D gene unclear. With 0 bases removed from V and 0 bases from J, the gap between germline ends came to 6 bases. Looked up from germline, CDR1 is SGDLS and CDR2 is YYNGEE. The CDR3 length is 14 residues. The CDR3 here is CASSVATSNYGYTF. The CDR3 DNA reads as TGTGCCAGCAGCGTAGCTACCTCTAACTATGGCTACACCTTC.